This T cell receptor beta chain comes out of a study of T cells in localized non-small cell lung cancer. Produced via immunoSEQ multiplex PCR; TCRdb's table is partial and in-frame only. Here the sample spans 30,000 or so clones, about 88% being singletons. This CDR3 has 14 residues. The germline gives CDR1 SNHLY, CDR2 FYNNEI. General study results and limits: Multi-region tumor sequencing was not done, so intratumor heterogeneity could not be excluded. The study found T cell clonality highest in uninvolved adjacent lung, above tumor. Prolonged overall survival went with higher T cell density in the blood. Of the top 100 tumor clones, median about 56 were in adjacent lung, about 30 among its top 100.

For this clone: Its antigen is currently unknown. An end of the junction differs from the germline gene, which may be a read error.

The source of this sequence is a woman aged 35 to 70 with stage I lung adenocarcinoma. The chain employs TRBV2 and TRBJ1-6; D is ambiguous. Here the sequenced sample was peripheral blood, taken before any cancer treatment. The CDR3 here is CASREGRIVSPLHF. DNA of the CDR3: TGTGCCAGCAGGGAAGGGCGGATCGTTTCACCCCTCCACTTT.